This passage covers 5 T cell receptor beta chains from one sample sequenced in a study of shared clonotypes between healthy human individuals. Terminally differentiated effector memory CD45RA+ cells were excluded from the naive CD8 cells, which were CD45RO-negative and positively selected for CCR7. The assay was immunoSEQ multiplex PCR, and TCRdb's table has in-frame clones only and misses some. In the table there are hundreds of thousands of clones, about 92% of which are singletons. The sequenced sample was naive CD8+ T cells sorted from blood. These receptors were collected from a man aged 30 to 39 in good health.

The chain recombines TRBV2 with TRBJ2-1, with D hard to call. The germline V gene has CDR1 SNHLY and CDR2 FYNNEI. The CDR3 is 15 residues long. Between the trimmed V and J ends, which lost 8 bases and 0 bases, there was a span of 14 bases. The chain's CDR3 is CASGGVTSSYNEQFF. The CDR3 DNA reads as TGTGCCAGCGGTGGCGTAACCAGCTCCTACAATGAGCAGTTCTTC.

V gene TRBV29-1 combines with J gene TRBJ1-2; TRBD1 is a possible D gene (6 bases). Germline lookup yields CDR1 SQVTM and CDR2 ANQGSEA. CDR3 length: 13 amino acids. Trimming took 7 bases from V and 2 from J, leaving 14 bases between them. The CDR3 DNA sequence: TGCAGCGATAGGGGGACGGAAAACTATGGCTACACCTTC. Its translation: CSDRGTENYGYTF. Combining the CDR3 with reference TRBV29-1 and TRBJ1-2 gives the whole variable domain SAVISQKPSRDICQRGTSLTIQCQVDSQVTMMFWYRQQPGQSLTLIATANQGSEATYESGFVIDKFPISRPNLTFSTLTVSNMSPEDSSIYLCSDRGTENYGYTFGSGTRLTVV.

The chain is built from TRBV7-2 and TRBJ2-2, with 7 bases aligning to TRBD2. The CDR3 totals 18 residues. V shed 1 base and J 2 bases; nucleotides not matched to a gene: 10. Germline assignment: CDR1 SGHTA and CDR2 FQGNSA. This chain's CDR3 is CASSLVRWEGSNTGELFF. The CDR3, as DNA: TGTGCCAGCAGCTTAGTTCGATGGGAGGGATCAAACACCGGGGAGCTGTTTTTT.

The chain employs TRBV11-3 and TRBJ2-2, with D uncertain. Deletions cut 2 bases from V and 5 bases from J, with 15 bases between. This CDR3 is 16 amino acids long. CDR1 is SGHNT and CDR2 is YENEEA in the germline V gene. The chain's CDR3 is CASSLLLLTGTGELFF. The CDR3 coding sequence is TGTGCCAGCAGCTTACTGCTCTTAACTGGGACCGGGGAGCTGTTTTTT.

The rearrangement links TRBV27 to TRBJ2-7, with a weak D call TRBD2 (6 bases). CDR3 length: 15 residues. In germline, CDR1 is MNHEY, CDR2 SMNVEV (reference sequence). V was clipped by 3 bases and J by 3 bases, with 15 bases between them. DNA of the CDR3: TGTGCCAGCAGTTTTCATTCGGGAGCTAACTACGAGCAGTACTTC. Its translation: CASSFHSGANYEQYF.